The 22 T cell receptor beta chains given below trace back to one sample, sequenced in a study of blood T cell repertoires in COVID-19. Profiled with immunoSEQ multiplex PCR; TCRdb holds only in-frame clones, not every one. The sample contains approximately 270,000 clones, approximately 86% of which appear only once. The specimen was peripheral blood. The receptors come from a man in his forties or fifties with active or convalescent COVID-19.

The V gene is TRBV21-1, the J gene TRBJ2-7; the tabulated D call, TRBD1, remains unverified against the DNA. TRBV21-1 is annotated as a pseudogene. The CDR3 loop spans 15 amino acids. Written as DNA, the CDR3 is TGTGCCAGCAGCCCGGACAGGGCCAGGGCCTACGAGCAGTACTTC. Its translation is CASSPDRARAYEQYF.

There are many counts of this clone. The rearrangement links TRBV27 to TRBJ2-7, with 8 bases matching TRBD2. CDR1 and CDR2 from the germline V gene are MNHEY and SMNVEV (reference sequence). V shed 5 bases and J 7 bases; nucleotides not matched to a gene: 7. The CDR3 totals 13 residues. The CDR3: CASSTRGGREQYF. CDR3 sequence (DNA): TGTGCCAGCAGTACACGGGGGGGCCGGGAGCAGTACTTC.

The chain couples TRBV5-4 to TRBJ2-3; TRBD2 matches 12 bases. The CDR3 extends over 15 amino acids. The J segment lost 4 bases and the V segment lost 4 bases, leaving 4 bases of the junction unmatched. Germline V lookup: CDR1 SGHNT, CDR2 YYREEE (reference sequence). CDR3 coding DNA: TGTGCCAGCAGCGCCTCTAGCGGGGGGGCAGATACGCAGTATTTT. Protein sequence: CASSASSGGADTQYF.

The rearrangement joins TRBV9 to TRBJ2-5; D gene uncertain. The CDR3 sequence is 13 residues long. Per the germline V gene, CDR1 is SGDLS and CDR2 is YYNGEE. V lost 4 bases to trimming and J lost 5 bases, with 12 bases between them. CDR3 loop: CASSPFPEETQYF. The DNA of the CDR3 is TGTGCCAGCAGCCCTTTCCCTGAGGAGACCCAGTACTTC.

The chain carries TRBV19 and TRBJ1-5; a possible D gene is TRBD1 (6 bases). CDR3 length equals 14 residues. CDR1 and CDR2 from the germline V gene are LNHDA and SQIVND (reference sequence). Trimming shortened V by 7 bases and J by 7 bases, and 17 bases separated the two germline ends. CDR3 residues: CASKRGGDGQPQHF. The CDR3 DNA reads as TGTGCCAGTAAAAGGGGGGGGGACGGGCAGCCCCAGCATTTT. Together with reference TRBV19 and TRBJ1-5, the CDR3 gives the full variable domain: DGGITQSPKYLFRKEGQNVTLSCEQNLNHDAMYWYRQDPGQGLRLIYYSQIVNDFQKGDIAEGYSVSREKKESFPLTVTSAQKNPTAFYLCASKRGGDGQPQHFGDGTRLSIL.

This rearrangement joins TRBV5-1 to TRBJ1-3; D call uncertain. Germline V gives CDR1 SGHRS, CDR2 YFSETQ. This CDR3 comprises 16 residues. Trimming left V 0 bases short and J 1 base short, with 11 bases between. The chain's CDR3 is CASSLGGVLSGNTIYF. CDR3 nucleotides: TGCGCCAGCAGCTTGGGGGGAGTACTGTCTGGAAACACCATATATTTT.

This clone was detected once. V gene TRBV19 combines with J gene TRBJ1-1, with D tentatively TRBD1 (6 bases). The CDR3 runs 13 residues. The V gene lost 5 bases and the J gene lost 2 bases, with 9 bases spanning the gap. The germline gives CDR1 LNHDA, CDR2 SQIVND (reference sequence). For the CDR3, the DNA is TGTGCCAGTAGTGGGGGGGCTAACACTGAAGCTTTCTTT. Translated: CASSGGANTEAFF.

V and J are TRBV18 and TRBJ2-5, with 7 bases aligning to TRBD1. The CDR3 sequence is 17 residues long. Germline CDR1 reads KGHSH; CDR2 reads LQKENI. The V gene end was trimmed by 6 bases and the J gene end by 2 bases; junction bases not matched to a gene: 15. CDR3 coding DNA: TGTGCCAGCTCCCTAAGGGGGCTCCCAGAGGGGCAAGAGACCCAGTACTTC. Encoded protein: CASSLRGLPEGQETQYF.

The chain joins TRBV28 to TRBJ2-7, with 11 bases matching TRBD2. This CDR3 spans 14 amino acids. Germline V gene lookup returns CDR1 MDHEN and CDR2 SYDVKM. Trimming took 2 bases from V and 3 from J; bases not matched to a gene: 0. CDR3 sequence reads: CASSLGTSGYEQYF. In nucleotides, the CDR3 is TGTGCCAGCAGTTTAGGGACTAGCGGCTACGAGCAGTACTTC. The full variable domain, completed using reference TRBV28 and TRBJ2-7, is DVKVTQSSRYLVKRTGEKVFLECVQDMDHENMFWYRQDPGLGLRLIYFSYDVKMKEKGDIPEGYSVSREKKERFSLILESASTNQTSMYLCASSLGTSGYEQYFGPGTRLTVT.

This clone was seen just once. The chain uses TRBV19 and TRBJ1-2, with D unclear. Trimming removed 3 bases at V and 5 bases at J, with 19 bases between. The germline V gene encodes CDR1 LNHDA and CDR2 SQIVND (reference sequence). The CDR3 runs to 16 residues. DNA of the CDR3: TGTGCCAGTAGTATCAAGCGGACGCCCGGCGGTTATGGCTACACCTTC. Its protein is CASSIKRTPGGYGYTF.

The CDR3 reads CASSPEQRRPQHF. CDR3 in DNA: TGTGCCAGCAGCCCCGAGCAACGGAGGCCCCAGCATTTT. This rearrangement joins TRBV6-5 to TRBJ1-5, with D unresolved. The CDR3 loop spans 13 amino acids. Germline V lookup: CDR1 MNHEY, CDR2 SVGAGI. The V end was cut by 6 bases, the J end by 9 bases, with 15 bases between.

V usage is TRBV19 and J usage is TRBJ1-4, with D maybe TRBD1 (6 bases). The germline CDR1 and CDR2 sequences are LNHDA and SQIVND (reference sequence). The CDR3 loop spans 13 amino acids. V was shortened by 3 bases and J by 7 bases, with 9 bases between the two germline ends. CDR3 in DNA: TGTGCCAGTAGTATTCAGGGGAGTGAAAAACTGTTTTTT. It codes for CASSIQGSEKLFF. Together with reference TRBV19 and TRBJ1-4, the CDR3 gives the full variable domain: DGGITQSPKYLFRKEGQNVTLSCEQNLNHDAMYWYRQDPGQGLRLIYYSQIVNDFQKGDIAEGYSVSREKKESFPLTVTSAQKNPTAFYLCASSIQGSEKLFFGSGTQLSVL.

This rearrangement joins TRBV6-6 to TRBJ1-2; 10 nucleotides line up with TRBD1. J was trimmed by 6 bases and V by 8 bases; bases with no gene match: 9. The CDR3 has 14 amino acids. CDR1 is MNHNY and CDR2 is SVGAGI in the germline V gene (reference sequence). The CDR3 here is CASRAGTGVHGYTF. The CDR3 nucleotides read TGTGCCAGCCGGGCTGGGACAGGGGTCCATGGCTACACCTTC.

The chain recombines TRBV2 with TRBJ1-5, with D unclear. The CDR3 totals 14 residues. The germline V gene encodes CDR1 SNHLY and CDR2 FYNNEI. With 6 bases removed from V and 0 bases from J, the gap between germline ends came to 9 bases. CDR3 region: CASRSTDSNQPQHF. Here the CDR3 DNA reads TGTGCCAGCAGGAGCACAGATAGCAATCAGCCCCAGCATTTT.

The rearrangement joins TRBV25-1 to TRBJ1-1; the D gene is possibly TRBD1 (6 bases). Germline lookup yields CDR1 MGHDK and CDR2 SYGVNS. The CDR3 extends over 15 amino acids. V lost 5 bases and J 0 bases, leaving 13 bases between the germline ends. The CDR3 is CASSNYDRMNTEAFF. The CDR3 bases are TGTGCCAGCAGTAACTATGACAGGATGAACACTGAAGCTTTCTTT.

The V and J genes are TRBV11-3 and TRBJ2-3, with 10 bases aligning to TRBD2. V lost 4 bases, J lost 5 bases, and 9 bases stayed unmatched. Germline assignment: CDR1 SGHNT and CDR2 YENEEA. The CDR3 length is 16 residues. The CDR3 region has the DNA TGTGCCAGCAGCTCGAGCGGGAGGGCCGGAGGAGATACGCAGTATTTT. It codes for CASSSSGRAGGDTQYF.

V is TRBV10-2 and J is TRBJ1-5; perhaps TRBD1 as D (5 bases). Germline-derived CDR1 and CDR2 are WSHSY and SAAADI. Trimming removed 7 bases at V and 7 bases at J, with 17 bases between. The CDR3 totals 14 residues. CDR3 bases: TGCGCCAGCATGAATCAGGGATTAGGGCAGCCCCAGCATTTT. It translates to CASMNQGLGQPQHF.

The CDR3 reads CASRSTSHEQYF. DNA of the CDR3: TGTGCCAGCAGGTCGACTAGTCACGAGCAGTACTTC. The chain has TRBV6-5 and TRBJ2-7, with D possibly being TRBD2 (6 bases). The CDR3 length is 12 residues. V was pared by 6 bases and J by 5 bases, with 11 bases between. Germline loops: CDR1 MNHEY, CDR2 SVGAGI.

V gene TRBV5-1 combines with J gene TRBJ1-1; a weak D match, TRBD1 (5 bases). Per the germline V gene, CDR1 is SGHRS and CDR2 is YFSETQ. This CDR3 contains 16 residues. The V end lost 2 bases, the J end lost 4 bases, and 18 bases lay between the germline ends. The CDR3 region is CASSFSGQTGGTEAFF. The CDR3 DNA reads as TGCGCCAGCAGCTTCTCGGGTCAGACGGGGGGCACTGAAGCTTTCTTT.

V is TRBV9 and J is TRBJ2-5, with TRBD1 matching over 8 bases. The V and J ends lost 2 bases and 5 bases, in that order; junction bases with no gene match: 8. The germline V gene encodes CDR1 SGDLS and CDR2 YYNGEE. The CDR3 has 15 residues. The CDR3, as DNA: TGTGCCAGCAGCGTGCCCGGGACAGGAAGGGAGACCCAGTACTTC. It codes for CASSVPGTGRETQYF.

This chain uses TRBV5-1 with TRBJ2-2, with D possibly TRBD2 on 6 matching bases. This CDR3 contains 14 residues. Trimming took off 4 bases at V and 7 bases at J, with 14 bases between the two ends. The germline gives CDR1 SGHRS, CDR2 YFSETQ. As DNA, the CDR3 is TGCGCCAGCAGCCCCTCGGGGGTGAGCGGGGAGCTGTTTTTT. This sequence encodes CASSPSGVSGELFF.

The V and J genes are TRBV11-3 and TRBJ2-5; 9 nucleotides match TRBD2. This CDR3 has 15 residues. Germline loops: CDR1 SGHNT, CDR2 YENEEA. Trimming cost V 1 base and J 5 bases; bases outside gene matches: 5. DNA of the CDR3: TGTGCCAGCAGCTTAGCGCGGGGGGGGCGGGAGACCCAGTACTTC. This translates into CASSLARGGRETQYF. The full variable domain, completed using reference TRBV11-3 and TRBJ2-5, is EAGVVQSPRYKIIEKKQPVAFWCNPISGHNTLYWYLQNLGQGPELLIRYENEEAVDDSQLPKDRFSAERLKGVDSTLKIQPAELGDSAVYLCASSLARGGRETQYFGPGTRLLVL.